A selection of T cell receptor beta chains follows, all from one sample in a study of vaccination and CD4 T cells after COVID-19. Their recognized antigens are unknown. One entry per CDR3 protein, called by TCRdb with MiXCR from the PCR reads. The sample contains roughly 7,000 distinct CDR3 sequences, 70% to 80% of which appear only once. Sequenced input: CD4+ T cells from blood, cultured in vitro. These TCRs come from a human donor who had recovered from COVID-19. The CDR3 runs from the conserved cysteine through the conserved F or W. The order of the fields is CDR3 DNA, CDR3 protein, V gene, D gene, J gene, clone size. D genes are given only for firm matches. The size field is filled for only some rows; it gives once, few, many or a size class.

CDR3 DNA: TGTGCCAGCAGCCGATCAGGGGATCAGCCCCAGCATTTT; CDR3 protein: CASSRSGDQPQHF; V gene: TRBV7-9; D gene: -; J gene: TRBJ1-5; clone size: -
CDR3 DNA: TGTGCCTGGGGGGCTTTTACTAGCGGGAGCACAGATACGCAGTATTTT; CDR3 protein: CAWGAFTSGSTDTQYF; V gene: TRBV30; D gene: TRBD2; J gene: TRBJ2-3; clone size: -
CDR3 DNA: TGCAGTGCTAGAAAAACGGGGGTGGGGAGGGATACGCAGTATTTT; CDR3 protein: CSARKTGVGRDTQYF; V gene: TRBV20-1; D gene: -; J gene: TRBJ2-3; clone size: -
CDR3 DNA: TGCAGTGCTAGGTCCCAAGACAGGGCGTATGGCTACACCTTC; CDR3 protein: CSARSQDRAYGYTF; V gene: TRBV20-1; D gene: TRBD1; J gene: TRBJ1-2; clone size: few
CDR3 DNA: TGCAGTGCTAGAGATCAGGGCGGGACAGGGATTGGAAACACCATATATTTT; CDR3 protein: CSARDQGGTGIGNTIYF; V gene: TRBV20-1; D gene: TRBD1; J gene: TRBJ1-3; clone size: -
CDR3 DNA: TGTGCCATCAGTCAGGGGGAATATGGCTACACCTTC; CDR3 protein: CAISQGEYGYTF; V gene: TRBV10-3; D gene: TRBD1; J gene: TRBJ1-2; clone size: -
CDR3 DNA: TGTGCCAGCAGTTCCACCGCAGGGCTCTACGGCTACACCTTC; CDR3 protein: CASSSTAGLYGYTF; V gene: TRBV6-5; D gene: -; J gene: TRBJ1-2; clone size: -
CDR3 DNA: TGTGCCATCAGCCCTACCCTAGGTTCTAATCAGCCCCAGCATTTT; CDR3 protein: CAISPTLGSNQPQHF; V gene: TRBV10-3; D gene: -; J gene: TRBJ1-5; clone size: -
CDR3 DNA: TGTGCCAGCAGCCAGATGGGGCGGTCCTCGGGCGATGAAAAACTGTTTTTT; CDR3 protein: CASSQMGRSSGDEKLFF; V gene: TRBV11-2; D gene: -; J gene: TRBJ1-4; clone size: -
CDR3 DNA: TGTGCCAGTAGTATAGATCTCAGGGCCACTTACAATGAGCAGTTCTTC; CDR3 protein: CASSIDLRATYNEQFF; V gene: TRBV19; D gene: -; J gene: TRBJ2-1; clone size: -
CDR3 DNA: TGTGCCAGCAGTTTGGGGGGCATCGGAGGGCCTAACTATGGCTACACCTTC; CDR3 protein: CASSLGGIGGPNYGYTF; V gene: TRBV5-4; D gene: -; J gene: TRBJ1-2; clone size: once
CDR3 DNA: TGCGCCAGCAGCTTGGGGGGGACGTCTCTAGAGACCCAGTACTTC; CDR3 protein: CASSLGGTSLETQYF; V gene: TRBV5-1; D gene: -; J gene: TRBJ2-5; clone size: -
CDR3 DNA: TGTGCCAGCAGTCATATCTCCGGGACAGGGGGCTACACCGGGGAGCTGTTTTTT; CDR3 protein: CASSHISGTGGYTGELFF; V gene: TRBV6-1; D gene: TRBD1; J gene: TRBJ2-2; clone size: -
CDR3 DNA: TGTGCCAGCAGCTTGGGACTAGCGAGTTACGAGCAGTACTTC; CDR3 protein: CASSLGLASYEQYF; V gene: TRBV5-8; D gene: TRBD2; J gene: TRBJ2-7; clone size: -
CDR3 DNA: TGTGCCAGTAGTACCCGGACGGACTATGGCTACACCTTC; CDR3 protein: CASSTRTDYGYTF; V gene: TRBV19; D gene: -; J gene: TRBJ1-2; clone size: -
CDR3 DNA: TGTGCCAGCAGTTTCGGGGGGAACTATAATTCACCCCTCCACTTT; CDR3 protein: CASSFGGNYNSPLHF; V gene: TRBV12-3/TRBV12-4; D gene: -; J gene: TRBJ1-6; clone size: -
CDR3 DNA: TGTGCCAGCAGTGGTTATTGGGGGGCCTATGGCTACACCTTC; CDR3 protein: CASSGYWGAYGYTF; V gene: TRBV6-1; D gene: -; J gene: TRBJ1-2; clone size: -
CDR3 DNA: TGCAGTGCTAGACGATACCTCGAAATGAACACTGAAGCTTTCTTT; CDR3 protein: CSARRYLEMNTEAFF; V gene: TRBV20-1; D gene: -; J gene: TRBJ1-1; clone size: few
CDR3 DNA: TGTGCCAGCAGACCGGGACAGAACACCGGGGAGCTGTTTTTT; CDR3 protein: CASRPGQNTGELFF; V gene: TRBV7-3; D gene: -; J gene: TRBJ2-2; clone size: -
CDR3 DNA: TGTGCCAGCAGCTGGAGACCCGGGACTAGCGGGAGTATTGCCCAAGAGACCCAGTACTTC; CDR3 protein: CASSWRPGTSGSIAQETQYF; V gene: TRBV7-9; D gene: TRBD2; J gene: TRBJ2-5; clone size: -
CDR3 DNA: TGTGCCACCAGTCCCGGGGTCTCTCGGTTCGGGGAGCTGTTTTTT; CDR3 protein: CATSPGVSRFGELFF; V gene: TRBV24-1; D gene: -; J gene: TRBJ2-2; clone size: -
CDR3 DNA: TGTGCCAGCAGTTACTCGTCGAGACAGGGGAGGGCTGGCTACACCTTC; CDR3 protein: CASSYSSRQGRAGYTF; V gene: TRBV6-5; D gene: TRBD1; J gene: TRBJ1-2; clone size: -
CDR3 DNA: TGTGCCAGCAGACGTACGGGACTAGTCTTCCAAGAGACCCAGTACTTC; CDR3 protein: CASRRTGLVFQETQYF; V gene: TRBV2; D gene: TRBD2; J gene: TRBJ2-5; clone size: -
CDR3 DNA: TGTGCCACCAGCAGAGATTACCGGGAAAGGTACGAGCAGTACTTC; CDR3 protein: CATSRDYRERYEQYF; V gene: TRBV15; D gene: -; J gene: TRBJ2-7; clone size: -
CDR3 DNA: TGCAGTGCTAGCAGGGATTCCTATGGCTACACCTTC; CDR3 protein: CSASRDSYGYTF; V gene: TRBV20-1; D gene: -; J gene: TRBJ1-2; clone size: -
CDR3 DNA: TGTGCCAGCAGTTACCCGGACATCACCGGGGAGCTGTTTTTT; CDR3 protein: CASSYPDITGELFF; V gene: TRBV6-2/TRBV6-3; D gene: -; J gene: TRBJ2-2; clone size: -
CDR3 DNA: TGCGCCAGCAGCTCAGGGGGGGGGTCCGCCGAGCAGTACTTC; CDR3 protein: CASSSGGGSAEQYF; V gene: TRBV5-1; D gene: -; J gene: TRBJ2-7; clone size: -
CDR3 DNA: TGTGCCAGCAGCTCTCTCCGGGAAAATAATTCACCCCTCCACTTT; CDR3 protein: CASSSLRENNSPLHF; V gene: TRBV11-3; D gene: -; J gene: TRBJ1-6; clone size: -
CDR3 DNA: TGTGCCAGCAGCCCCCCACCTGGACCGGGGAACACCATATATTTT; CDR3 protein: CASSPPPGPGNTIYF; V gene: TRBV14; D gene: -; J gene: TRBJ1-3; clone size: -
CDR3 DNA: TGTGCCAGCAGCCCAGACAGGAAGAGGACGGATACGCAGTATTTT; CDR3 protein: CASSPDRKRTDTQYF; V gene: TRBV5-4; D gene: -; J gene: TRBJ2-3; clone size: -
CDR3 DNA: TGTGCCAGCAGTCCGGGACAGGATAGCAATCAGCCCCAGCATTTT; CDR3 protein: CASSPGQDSNQPQHF; V gene: TRBV7-9; D gene: TRBD1; J gene: TRBJ1-5; clone size: -
CDR3 DNA: TGTGCCAGCCGACAGTCCGGGGAGACCCAGTACTTC; CDR3 protein: CASRQSGETQYF; V gene: TRBV19; D gene: -; J gene: TRBJ2-5; clone size: -
CDR3 DNA: TGTGCCAGCGGACGGAGGGGGCCCGACACCGGGGAGCTGTTTTTT; CDR3 protein: CASGRRGPDTGELFF; V gene: TRBV7-9; D gene: -; J gene: TRBJ2-2; clone size: -
CDR3 DNA: TGTGCCAGCGCCTCGGGGCAGGGGGCTTGGGAGACCCAGTACTTC; CDR3 protein: CASASGQGAWETQYF; V gene: TRBV7-2; D gene: TRBD1; J gene: TRBJ2-5; clone size: -
CDR3 DNA: TGTGCCAGCAGTGGCGGACTAGCGGGAGCTTCCGCGCAAGAGACCCAGTACTTC; CDR3 protein: CASSGGLAGASAQETQYF; V gene: TRBV28; D gene: TRBD2; J gene: TRBJ2-5; clone size: -
CDR3 DNA: TGCGCCAGCAGCTTGGCCGGGACAGAGAATTCACCCCTCCACTTT; CDR3 protein: CASSLAGTENSPLHF; V gene: TRBV5-1; D gene: TRBD1; J gene: TRBJ1-6; clone size: -
CDR3 DNA: TGCGCCAGCAGTGAGCCTGGGACAAGTAATAATGAGCAGTTCTTC; CDR3 protein: CASSEPGTSNNEQFF; V gene: TRBV10-1; D gene: -; J gene: TRBJ2-1; clone size: -
CDR3 DNA: TGTGCCAGCGGGGACCAGGGGAATGGCAATCAGCCCCAGCATTTT; CDR3 protein: CASGDQGNGNQPQHF; V gene: TRBV2; D gene: -; J gene: TRBJ1-5; clone size: -
CDR3 DNA: TGTGCCAGCAGCTTAGTGGGGCACACTGAAGCTTTCTTT; CDR3 protein: CASSLVGHTEAFF; V gene: TRBV7-8; D gene: -; J gene: TRBJ1-1; clone size: few
CDR3 DNA: TGTGCCAGCAGGTCGGGACGGAACTACGAGCAGTACTTC; CDR3 protein: CASRSGRNYEQYF; V gene: TRBV6-1; D gene: -; J gene: TRBJ2-7; clone size: -
CDR3 DNA: TGCAGTGCTAGAGGGCTAGCGGGGAGCTATGAGCAGTTCTTC; CDR3 protein: CSARGLAGSYEQFF; V gene: TRBV20-1; D gene: TRBD2; J gene: TRBJ2-1; clone size: -
CDR3 DNA: TGCGCCAGCAGCCTGGACGGGAATAACTATGGCTACACCTTC; CDR3 protein: CASSLDGNNYGYTF; V gene: TRBV5-1; D gene: -; J gene: TRBJ1-2; clone size: once
CDR3 DNA: TGTGCCAGCAGCTTTTGGAAGGGGTTGAGGTCACCCCTCCACTTT; CDR3 protein: CASSFWKGLRSPLHF; V gene: TRBV7-9; D gene: -; J gene: TRBJ1-6; clone size: -
CDR3 DNA: TGCAGTGCTATTCGCGGGGGGCGCACAGATACGCAGTATTTT; CDR3 protein: CSAIRGGRTDTQYF; V gene: TRBV20-1; D gene: TRBD2; J gene: TRBJ2-3; clone size: -